Included here is one TCR beta chain sequence, with context. This CDR3 has 14 amino acids. Trimming shortened V by 5 bases and J by 5 bases, and 13 bases separated the two germline ends. The V gene's germline CDR1 is LNHDA and CDR2 SQIVND (reference sequence). This specimen comes from a study of blood T cell repertoires in COVID-19. The overall study: The origin of the acute and convalescent COVID-19 samples was the United States, Italy and Spain. Nucleic acid was either cDNA or gDNA, and it came from T cells, B-cell-depleted T cells, or PBMCs.

Original methodology: Scientists estimated how many nucleated cells there were by amplifying reference gene primers. TCRdb keeps only in-frame clones here, not all; method: immunoSEQ multiplex PCR. The DNA gave D and trimming, while V, J and clone size come from that table. The top ten hold 3% to 3.5% of the sample, which has about 490,000 clones, approximately 83% seen once. Sequencing was performed on peripheral blood. This TCR derives from a human donor in a cohort sampled during active COVID-19. The genes are TRBV19 and TRBJ2-1; perhaps TRBD2 as D (6 bases). CDR3 DNA sequence: TGTGCCAGTAGTGAGGCGGGATGGGACAATGAGCAGTTCTTC. The encoded protein is CASSEAGWDNEQFF.